This TCR beta chain came from a study of T-cell memory formation after mild COVID-19. From the 5' RACE reads, TCRdb called clonotypes with MiXCR, one entry per CDR3 protein. This table holds around 370,000 distinct CDR3 sequences, over 20% found once. V lost 3 bases, J lost 1 base, and 12 bases stayed unmatched. CDR3 length equals 18 residues. Germline V gene data show CDR1 as KGHSH and CDR2 as LQKENI. This clonotype is a singleton in its sample. This chain links TRBV18 with TRBJ2-3; TRBD2 matches 8 bases. The sequenced sample was PBMCs or a T cell subset sorted from them (not recorded which). The clonotype originates from an adult woman who had mild COVID-19 (a few samples of this study predate the infection). Cell type and time point are not known. Written as DNA, the CDR3 is TGTGCCAGCTCACCCTTGGGAGGACTAGCACCACGCACAGATACGCAGTATTTT. Protein sequence: CASSPLGGLAPRTDTQYF.